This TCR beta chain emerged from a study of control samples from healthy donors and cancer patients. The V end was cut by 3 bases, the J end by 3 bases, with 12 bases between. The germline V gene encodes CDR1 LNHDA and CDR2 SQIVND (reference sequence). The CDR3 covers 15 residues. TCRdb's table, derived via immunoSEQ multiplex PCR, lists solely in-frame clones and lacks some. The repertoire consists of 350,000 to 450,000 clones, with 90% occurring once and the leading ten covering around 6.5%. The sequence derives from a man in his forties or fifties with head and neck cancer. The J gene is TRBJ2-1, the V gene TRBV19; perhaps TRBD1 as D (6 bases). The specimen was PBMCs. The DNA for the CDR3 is TGTGCCAGTAGTATGTCGAGGGGGAACTACAATGAGCAGTTCTTC. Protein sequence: CASSMSRGNYNEQFF.